The 6 T cell receptor beta chains reported below all come from one sample, sequenced in a study of radiotherapy plus CTLA-4 blockade in lung cancer. Repertoires were generated with immunoSEQ multiplex PCR, while TCRdb's copy carries only in-frame clones and drops some. The profile shows fewer than 65,000 clones, 82% of them singletons. The input for sequencing was peripheral blood, taken from a patient treated with radiotherapy plus ipilimumab. These receptors were collected from a human donor with non-small cell lung cancer whose response to radiotherapy plus ipilimumab could not be evaluated.

The sample holds a few counts of this clone. CDR3 DNA: TGTGCCAGCTTACCGGGACAGGGGCTCAGAGGAGCTTTCTTT. Protein sequence: CASLPGQGLRGAFF. The chain employs TRBV6-5 and TRBJ1-1; 10 bases match TRBD1. The CDR3 has 14 residues. Germline-derived CDR1 and CDR2 are MNHEY and SVGAGI. The ends lost 8 bases at V and 10 bases at J; junction bases unmatched: 13.

V and J are TRBV4-3 and TRBJ2-3; 14 nucleotides match TRBD2. There are 20 residues in the CDR3. Germline V gene lookup returns CDR1 LGHNA and CDR2 YSLEER. The junction had 12 bases not matched to a gene; V was cut back by 3 bases and J by 1 base. CDR3 nucleotides: TGCGCCAGCAGCCATCGGCGGGGGACTAGCGGGGGAGGGGGCACAGATACGCAGTATTTT. Protein product: CASSHRRGTSGGGGTDTQYF.

V is TRBV14 and J is TRBJ1-6; D is unclear. Per the germline V gene, CDR1 is SGHDN and CDR2 is FVKESK. V was pared by 2 bases and J by 6 bases, with 17 bases between. The CDR3 has 17 residues. The chain's CDR3 is CASSQFLFGIFNSPLHF. In DNA, the CDR3 is TGTGCCAGCAGCCAATTCTTGTTTGGCATTTTTAATTCACCCCTCCACTTT.

A few counts support this clone. This sequence joins TRBV7-9 and TRBJ2-2; D is perhaps TRBD1 (5 bases). The CDR3 is 15 residues long. V lost 5 bases to trimming and J lost 1 base, with 11 bases between them. Germline values: CDR1 SEHNR, CDR2 FQNEAQ (reference sequence). This CDR3 reads CASSLVQENTGELFF. The DNA of the CDR3 is TGTGCCAGCAGCCTAGTACAGGAGAACACCGGGGAGCTGTTTTTT.

This chain joins TRBV10-2 and TRBJ2-3; no reliable D call. The CDR3 runs 17 residues. In germline, CDR1 is WSHSY, CDR2 SAAADI. Trimming took 4 bases from V and 1 from J, leaving 18 bases between them. CDR3 sequence: CASSGSYAASGTDTQYF. The DNA of the CDR3 is TGCGCCAGCAGTGGATCGTATGCAGCGAGTGGCACAGATACGCAGTATTTT.

The chain has TRBV28 and TRBJ2-7; 9 bases align to TRBD1. V was clipped by 2 bases and J by 3 bases; unmatched bases: 5. CDR3 size: 15 residues. In germline, CDR1 is MDHEN, CDR2 SYDVKM. CDR3 amino acids: CASSLMGQGDYEQYF. CDR3 in DNA: TGTGCCAGCAGTTTAATGGGACAGGGAGACTACGAGCAGTACTTC.